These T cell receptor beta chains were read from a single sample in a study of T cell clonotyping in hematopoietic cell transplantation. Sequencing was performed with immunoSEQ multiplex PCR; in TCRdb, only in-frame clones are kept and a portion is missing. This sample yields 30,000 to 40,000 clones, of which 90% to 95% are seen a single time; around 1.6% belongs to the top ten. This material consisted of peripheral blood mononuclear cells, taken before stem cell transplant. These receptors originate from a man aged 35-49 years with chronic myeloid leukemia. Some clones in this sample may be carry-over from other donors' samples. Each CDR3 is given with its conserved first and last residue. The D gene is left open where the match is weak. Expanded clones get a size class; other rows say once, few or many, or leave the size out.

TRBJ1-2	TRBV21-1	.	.	TGTGCCAGCAGCAAAGGGCAGGGGATTTCGGGGGGCTACACCTTC	CASSKGQGISGGYTF
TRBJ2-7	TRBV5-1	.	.	TGCGCCAGCAGCTCGGCCCTCCCCGGGAGCCACTACGAGCAGTACTTC	CASSSALPGSHYEQYF
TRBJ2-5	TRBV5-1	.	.	TGCGCCAGCAGCTTGGACCAGGAACAAGAGACCCAGTACTTC	CASSLDQEQETQYF
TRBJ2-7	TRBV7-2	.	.	TGTGCCAGCAGCTTAGGGGCGGGGCGGAGCTCCTACGAGCAGTACTTC	CASSLGAGRSSYEQYF
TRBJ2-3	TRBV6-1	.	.	TGTGCCAGCAGTGAAGTTCGGGGGACGGATACGCAGTATTTT	CASSEVRGTDTQYF
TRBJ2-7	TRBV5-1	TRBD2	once	TGCGCCAGCAGCCCGGCGGGGGGGGCCCTGCCCCACGAGCAGTACTTC	CASSPAGGALPHEQYF
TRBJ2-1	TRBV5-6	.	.	TGTGCCAGCAGCGCGGGGACTTTGTCTTACAATGAGCAGTTCTTC	CASSAGTLSYNEQFF
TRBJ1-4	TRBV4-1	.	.	TGCGCCAGCACCCGGACATTAAGTGGGAATGAAAAACTGTTTTTT	CASTRTLSGNEKLFF
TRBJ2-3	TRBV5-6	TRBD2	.	TGTGCCAGCAGCTTGGACGCGGGGGTAACAGATACGCAGTATTTT	CASSLDAGVTDTQYF
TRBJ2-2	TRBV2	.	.	TGTGCCAGCAGTGAGGGGCCCGGGGAGCTGTTTTTT	CASSEGPGELFF
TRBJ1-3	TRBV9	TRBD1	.	TGTGCCAGCAGCGTAGGAGGGACAGGCCTTGGAAACACCATATATTTT	CASSVGGTGLGNTIYF